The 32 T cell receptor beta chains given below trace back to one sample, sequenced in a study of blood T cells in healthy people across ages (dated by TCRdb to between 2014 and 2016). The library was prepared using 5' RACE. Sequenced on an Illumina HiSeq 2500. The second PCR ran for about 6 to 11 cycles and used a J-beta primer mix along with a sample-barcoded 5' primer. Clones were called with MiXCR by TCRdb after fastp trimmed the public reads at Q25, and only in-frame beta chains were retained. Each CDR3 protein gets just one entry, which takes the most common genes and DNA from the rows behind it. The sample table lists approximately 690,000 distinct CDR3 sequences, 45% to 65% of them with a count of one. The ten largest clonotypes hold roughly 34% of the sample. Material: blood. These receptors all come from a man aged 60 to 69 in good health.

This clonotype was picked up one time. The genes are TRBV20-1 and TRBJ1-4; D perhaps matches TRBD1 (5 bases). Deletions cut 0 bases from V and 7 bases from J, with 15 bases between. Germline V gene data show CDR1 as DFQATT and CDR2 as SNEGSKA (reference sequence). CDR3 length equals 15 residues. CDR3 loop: CSARDGGPGGEKLFF. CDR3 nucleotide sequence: TGCAGTGCTAGAGATGGGGGACCTGGGGGTGAAAAACTGTTTTTT.

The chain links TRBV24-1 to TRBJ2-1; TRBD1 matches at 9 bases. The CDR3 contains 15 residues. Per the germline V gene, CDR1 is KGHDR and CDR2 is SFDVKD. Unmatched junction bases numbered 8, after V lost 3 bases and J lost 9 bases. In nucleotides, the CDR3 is TGTGCCACCAGTGATCCGGGACAGGGAGTTGGTGAGCAGTTCTTC. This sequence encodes CATSDPGQGVGEQFF.

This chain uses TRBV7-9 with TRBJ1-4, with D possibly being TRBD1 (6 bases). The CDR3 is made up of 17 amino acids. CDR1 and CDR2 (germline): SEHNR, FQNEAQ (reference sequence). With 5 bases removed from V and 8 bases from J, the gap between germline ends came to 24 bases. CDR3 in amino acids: CASSPQGGPGLREKLFF. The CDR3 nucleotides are TGTGCCAGCAGCCCACAGGGAGGTCCGGGGCTAAGGGAAAAACTGTTTTTT.

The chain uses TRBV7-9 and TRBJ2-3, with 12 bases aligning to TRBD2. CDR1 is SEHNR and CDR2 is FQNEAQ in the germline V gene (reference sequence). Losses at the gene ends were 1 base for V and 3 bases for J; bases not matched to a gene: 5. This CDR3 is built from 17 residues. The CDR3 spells CASSLDLAGGPTDTQYF. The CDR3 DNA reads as TGTGCCAGCAGCTTAGACCTAGCGGGGGGGCCGACAGATACGCAGTATTTT.

The CDR3 DNA reads as TGCGCCAGCAGCTCGATCCGAGGACAGGGCCCAGAGACCCAGTACTTC. It codes for CASSSIRGQGPETQYF. The rearrangement joins TRBV5-1 to TRBJ2-5; TRBD1 matches 8 bases. The CDR3 length is 16 residues. Trimming cost V 3 bases and J 4 bases; bases outside gene matches: 11. Germline CDR1 is SGHRS and CDR2 is YFSETQ.

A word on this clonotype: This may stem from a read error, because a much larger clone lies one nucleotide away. CDR3 bases: TGTGCCAGCAGCATGGGACAGGGCCAAGAGACCCAGTACTTC. It is translated as CASSMGQGQETQYF. The gene calls are TRBV12-3 or TRBV12-4 and TRBJ2-4, with 9 bases that match TRBD1. TRBJ2-5 explains the end of the DNA better; the J call may be wrong. The CDR3 is 14 amino acids.

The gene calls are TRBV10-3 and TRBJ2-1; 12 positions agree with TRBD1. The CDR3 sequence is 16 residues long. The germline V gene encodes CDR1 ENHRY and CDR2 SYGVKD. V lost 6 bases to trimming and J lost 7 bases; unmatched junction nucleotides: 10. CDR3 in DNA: TGTGCCATCAGCAATCCCGGGACAGGGGGCAGGAATGAGCAGTTCTTC. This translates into CAISNPGTGGRNEQFF.

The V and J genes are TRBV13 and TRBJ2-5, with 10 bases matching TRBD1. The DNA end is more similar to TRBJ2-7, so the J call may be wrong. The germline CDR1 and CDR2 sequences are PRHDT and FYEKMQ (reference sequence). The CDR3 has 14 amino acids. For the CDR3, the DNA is TGTGCCAGCAGCTTAGGTGGGACAGGGGACGAGCAGTACTTC. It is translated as CASSLGGTGDEQYF.

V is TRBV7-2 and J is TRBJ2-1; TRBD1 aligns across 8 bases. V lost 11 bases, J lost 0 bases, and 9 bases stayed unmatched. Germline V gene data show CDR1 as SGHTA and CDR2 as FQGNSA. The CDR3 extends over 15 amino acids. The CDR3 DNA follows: TGTGCCGCAGGACCAGGGGGCAGCTCCTACAATGAGCAGTTCTTC. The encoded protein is CAAGPGGSSYNEQFF.

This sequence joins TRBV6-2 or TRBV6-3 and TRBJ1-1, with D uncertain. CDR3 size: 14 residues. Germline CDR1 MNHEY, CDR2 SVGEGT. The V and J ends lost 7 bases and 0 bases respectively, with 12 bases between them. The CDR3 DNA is TGTGCCAGCACTTTGGCCTACATGAACACTGAAGCTTTCTTT. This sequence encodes CASTLAYMNTEAFF.

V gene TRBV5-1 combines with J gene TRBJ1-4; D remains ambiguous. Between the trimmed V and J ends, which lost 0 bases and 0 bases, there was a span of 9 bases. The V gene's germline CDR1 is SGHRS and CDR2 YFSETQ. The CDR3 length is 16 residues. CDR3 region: CASSLGGEPTNEKLFF. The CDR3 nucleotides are TGCGCCAGCAGCTTGGGCGGGGAACCAACTAATGAAAAACTGTTTTTT.

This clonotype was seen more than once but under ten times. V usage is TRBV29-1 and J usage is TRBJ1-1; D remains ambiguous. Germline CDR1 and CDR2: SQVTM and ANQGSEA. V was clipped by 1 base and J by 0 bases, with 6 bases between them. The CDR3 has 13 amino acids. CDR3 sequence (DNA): TGCAGCGTTGAAGTTGATATGAACACTGAAGCTTTCTTT. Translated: CSVEVDMNTEAFF.

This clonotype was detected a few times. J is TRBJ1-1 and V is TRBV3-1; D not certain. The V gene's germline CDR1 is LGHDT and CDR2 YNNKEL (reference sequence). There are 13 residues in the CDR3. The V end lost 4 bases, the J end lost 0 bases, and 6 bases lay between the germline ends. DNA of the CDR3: TGTGCCAGCAGCCGGAACTTGAACACTGAAGCTTTCTTT. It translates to CASSRNLNTEAFF. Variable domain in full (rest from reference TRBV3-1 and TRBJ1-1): DTAVSQTPKYLVTQMGNDKSIKCEQNLGHDTMYWYKQDSKKFLKIMFSYNNKELIINETVPNRFSPKSPDKAHLNLHINSLELGDSAVYFCASSRNLNTEAFFGQGTRLTVV.

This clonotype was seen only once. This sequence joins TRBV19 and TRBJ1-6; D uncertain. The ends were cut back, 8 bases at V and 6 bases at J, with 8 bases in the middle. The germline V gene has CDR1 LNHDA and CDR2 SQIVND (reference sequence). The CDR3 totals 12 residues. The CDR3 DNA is TGTGCCAGTTGTGCGGGTAATTCACCCCTCCACTTT. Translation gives CASCAGNSPLHF.

The CDR3 is CASIRTGQVLYEQFF. Here the CDR3 DNA reads TGTGCCAGCATTCGAACTGGACAGGTATTATACGAGCAGTTCTTC. The chain has TRBV6-1 and TRBJ2-1; 7 bases fit TRBD1. V lost 7 bases to trimming and J lost 10 bases; unmatched junction nucleotides: 16. CDR1 and CDR2 (germline): MNHNS, SASEGT. This CDR3 has 15 residues.

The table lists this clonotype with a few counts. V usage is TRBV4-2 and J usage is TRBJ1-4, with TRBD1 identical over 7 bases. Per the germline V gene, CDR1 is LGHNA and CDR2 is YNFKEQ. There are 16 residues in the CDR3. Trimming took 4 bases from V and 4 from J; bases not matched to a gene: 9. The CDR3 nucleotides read TGTGCCAGCAGCCCGCACCGGGACAGCAGTAATGAAAAACTGTTTTTT. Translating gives CASSPHRDSSNEKLFF.

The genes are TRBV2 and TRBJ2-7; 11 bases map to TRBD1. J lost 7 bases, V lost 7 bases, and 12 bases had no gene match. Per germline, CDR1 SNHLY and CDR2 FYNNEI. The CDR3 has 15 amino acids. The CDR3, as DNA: TGTGCCAGCACTGCCGGGACAGGGGGGATCAATGAGCAGTACTTC. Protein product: CASTAGTGGINEQYF.

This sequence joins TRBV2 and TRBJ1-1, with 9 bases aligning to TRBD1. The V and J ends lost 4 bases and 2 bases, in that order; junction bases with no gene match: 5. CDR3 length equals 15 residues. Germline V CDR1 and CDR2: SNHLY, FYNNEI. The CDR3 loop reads CASSVRQGGNTEAFF. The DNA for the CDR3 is TGTGCCAGCAGTGTTAGACAGGGGGGTAACACTGAAGCTTTCTTT.

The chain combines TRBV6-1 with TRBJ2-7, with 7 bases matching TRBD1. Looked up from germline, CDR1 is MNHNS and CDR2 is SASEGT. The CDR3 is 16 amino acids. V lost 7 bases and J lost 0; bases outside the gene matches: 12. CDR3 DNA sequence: TGTGCCAGCACGCCCCAGAGGGGACAGATCTCCTACGAGCAGTACTTC. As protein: CASTPQRGQISYEQYF.

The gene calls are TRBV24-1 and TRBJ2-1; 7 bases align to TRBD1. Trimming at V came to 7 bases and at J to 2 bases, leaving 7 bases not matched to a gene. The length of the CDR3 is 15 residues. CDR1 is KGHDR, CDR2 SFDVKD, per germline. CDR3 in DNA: TGTGCCACCAGGGAATCCGGGACAGCCTACAATGAGCAGTTCTTC. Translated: CATRESGTAYNEQFF.

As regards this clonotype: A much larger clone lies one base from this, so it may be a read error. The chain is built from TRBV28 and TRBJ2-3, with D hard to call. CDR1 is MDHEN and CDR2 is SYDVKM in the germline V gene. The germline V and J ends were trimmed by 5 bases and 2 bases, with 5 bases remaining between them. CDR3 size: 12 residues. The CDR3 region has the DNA TGTGCCAGCAGTACCTACACAGATACGCAGTATTTT. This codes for CASSTYTDTQYF.

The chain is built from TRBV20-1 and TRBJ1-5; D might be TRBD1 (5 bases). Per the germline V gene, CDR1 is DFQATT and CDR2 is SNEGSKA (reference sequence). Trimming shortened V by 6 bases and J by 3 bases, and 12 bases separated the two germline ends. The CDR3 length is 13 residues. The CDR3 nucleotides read TGCAGTGCCCCCCCGGGACTCAATCAGCCCCAGCATTTT. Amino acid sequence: CSAPPGLNQPQHF.

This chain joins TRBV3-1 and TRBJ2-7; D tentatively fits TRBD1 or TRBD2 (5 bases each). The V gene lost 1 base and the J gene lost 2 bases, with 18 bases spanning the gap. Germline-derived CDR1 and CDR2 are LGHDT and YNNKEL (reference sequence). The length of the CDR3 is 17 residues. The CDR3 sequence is CASSQVPGTSSTYEQYF. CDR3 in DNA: TGTGCCAGCAGCCAAGTTCCAGGGACCAGCTCTACCTACGAGCAGTACTTC.

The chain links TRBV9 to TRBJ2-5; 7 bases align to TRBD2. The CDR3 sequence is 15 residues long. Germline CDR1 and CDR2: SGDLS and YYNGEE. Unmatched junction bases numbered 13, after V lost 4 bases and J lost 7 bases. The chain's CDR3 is CASSTSPGEGRTQYF. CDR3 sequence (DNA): TGTGCCAGCAGCACCTCCCCGGGGGAGGGTAGGACCCAGTACTTC.

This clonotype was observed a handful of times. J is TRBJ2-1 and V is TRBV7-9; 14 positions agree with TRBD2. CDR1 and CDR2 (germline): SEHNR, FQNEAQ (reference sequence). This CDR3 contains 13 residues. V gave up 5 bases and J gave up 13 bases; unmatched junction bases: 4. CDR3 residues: CASSLGLAGAQFF. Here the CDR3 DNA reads TGTGCCAGCAGCCTGGGACTAGCGGGGGCACAGTTCTTC. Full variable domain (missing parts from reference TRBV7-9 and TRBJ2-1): DTGVSQNPRHKITKRGQNVTFRCDPISEHNRLYWYRQTLGQGPEFLTYFQNEAQLEKSRLLSDRFSAERPKGSFSTLEIQRTEQGDSAMYLCASSLGLAGAQFFGPGTRLTVL.

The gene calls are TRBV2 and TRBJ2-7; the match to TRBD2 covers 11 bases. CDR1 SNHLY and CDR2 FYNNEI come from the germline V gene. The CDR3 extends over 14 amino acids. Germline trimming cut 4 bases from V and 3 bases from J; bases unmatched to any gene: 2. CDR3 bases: TGTGCCAGCAGTGGACTAGCGGGGAACTACGAGCAGTACTTC. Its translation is CASSGLAGNYEQYF.

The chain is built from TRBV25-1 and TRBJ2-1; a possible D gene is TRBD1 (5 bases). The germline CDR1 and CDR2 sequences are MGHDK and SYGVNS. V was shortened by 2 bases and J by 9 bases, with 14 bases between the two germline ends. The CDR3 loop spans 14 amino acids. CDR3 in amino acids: CASSERAGWGEQFF. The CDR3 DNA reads TGTGCCAGCAGTGAAAGGGCAGGGTGGGGTGAGCAGTTCTTC.

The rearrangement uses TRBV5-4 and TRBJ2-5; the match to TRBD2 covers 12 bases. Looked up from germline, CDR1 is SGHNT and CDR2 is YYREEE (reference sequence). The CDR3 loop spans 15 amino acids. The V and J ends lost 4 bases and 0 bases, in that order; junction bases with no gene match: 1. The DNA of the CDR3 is TGTGCCAGCAGCCGGACTAGCGGGGACCAAGAGACCCAGTACTTC. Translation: CASSRTSGDQETQYF. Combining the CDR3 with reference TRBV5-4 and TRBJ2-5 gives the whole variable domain ETGVTQSPTHLIKTRGQQVTLRCSSQSGHNTVSWYQQALGQGPQFIFQYYREEENGRGNFPPRFSGLQFPNYSSELNVNALELDDSALYLCASSRTSGDQETQYFGPGTRLLVL.

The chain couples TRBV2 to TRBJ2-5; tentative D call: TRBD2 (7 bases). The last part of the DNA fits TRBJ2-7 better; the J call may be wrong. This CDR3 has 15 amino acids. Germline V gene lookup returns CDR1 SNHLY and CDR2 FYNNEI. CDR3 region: CASTGGRSPSYEQYF. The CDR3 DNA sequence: TGTGCCAGCACCGGGGGGCGTTCCCCTTCCTACGAGCAGTACTTC.

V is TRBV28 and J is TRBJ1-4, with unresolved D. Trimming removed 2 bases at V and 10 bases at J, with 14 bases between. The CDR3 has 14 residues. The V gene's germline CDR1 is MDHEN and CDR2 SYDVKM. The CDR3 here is CASSLGSDWGKLFF. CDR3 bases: TGTGCCAGCAGTTTAGGCAGTGACTGGGGAAAACTGTTTTTT.

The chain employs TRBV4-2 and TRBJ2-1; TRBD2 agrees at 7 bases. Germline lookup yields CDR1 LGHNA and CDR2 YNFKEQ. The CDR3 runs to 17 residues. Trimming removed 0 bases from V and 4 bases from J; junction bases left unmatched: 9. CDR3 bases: TGTGCCAGCAGCCAAGAAACCCGCCTAGCGGTGTACAATGAGCAGTTCTTC. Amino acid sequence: CASSQETRLAVYNEQFF.

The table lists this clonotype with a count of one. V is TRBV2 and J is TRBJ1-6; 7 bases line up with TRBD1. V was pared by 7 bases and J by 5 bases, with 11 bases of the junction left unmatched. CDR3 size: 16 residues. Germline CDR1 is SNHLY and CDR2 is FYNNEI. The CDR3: CASNQIGGQNNSPLHF. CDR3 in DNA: TGTGCCAGCAACCAGATAGGGGGACAGAATAATTCACCCCTCCACTTT.